The 30 T cell receptor beta chains reported below all come from one sample, sequenced in a study of spatial heterogeneity in lung cancer. TCRdb re-derived calls from the 5' RACE reads in MiXCR, one entry per CDR3 protein. Here the sample spans roughly 79,000 distinct CDR3 sequences, approximately 12% being singletons. The sample's time point: sample taken at primary tumor resection. Tumor, nontumor lung or frozen PBMC supplied whole RNA, sequenced without sorting. This specimen consisted of PBMCs, obtained at surgery. These receptors were obtained from a male donor with early-stage non-small cell lung cancer.

A few counts support this clonotype. This chain connects TRBV19 to TRBJ1-5, with a possible D match to TRBD1 (5 bases). V shed 5 bases and J shed 6 bases, with 17 bases lying between them. The CDR3 is 15 residues long. The V gene's germline CDR1 is LNHDA and CDR2 SQIVND (reference sequence). The CDR3 DNA reads as TGTGCCAGTAGTTCGTGGGGGGGAAGTTTTCAGCCCCAGCATTTT. As protein: CASSSWGGSFQPQHF.

This clonotype was detected only a few times. This rearrangement joins TRBV9 to TRBJ2-7; 7 bases are shared with TRBD1. J was trimmed by 3 bases and V by 0 bases; bases with no gene match: 3. The CDR3 covers 14 residues. The germline CDR1 and CDR2 sequences are SGDLS and YYNGEE. CDR3 DNA sequence: TGTGCCAGCAGCGTAGGTCAGGGGGACTACGAGCAGTACTTC. It is translated as CASSVGQGDYEQYF.

This clonotype occurred many times. The V call is TRBV11-1, the J call TRBJ2-1; D tentatively fits TRBD1 or TRBD2 (5 bases each). Trimming removed 5 bases from V and 4 bases from J, with 18 bases in between. The CDR3 covers 16 residues. Germline loops: CDR1 SGHAT, CDR2 FQDESV (reference sequence). The CDR3 DNA sequence: TGTGCCAGCAGCCGAGAGCGTTGGGACCGATACAATGAGCAGTTCTTC. Its translation is CASSRERWDRYNEQFF.

This clonotype was counted at least ten times. The V gene is TRBV9, the J gene TRBJ2-3; D uncertain. The CDR3 contains 14 residues. Germline CDR1 SGDLS, CDR2 YYNGEE. V was clipped by 0 bases and J by 2 bases, with 7 bases between them. DNA for the CDR3: TGTGCCAGCAGCGTAGGGGTGACCACAGATACGCAGTATTTT. Translation gives CASSVGVTTDTQYF.

This chain connects TRBV5-1 to TRBJ2-5, with TRBD2 as a possible D gene (7 bases). V was clipped by 9 bases and J by 1 base, with 13 bases between them. Germline V gene sequence: CDR1 SGHRS, CDR2 YFSETQ. This CDR3 comprises 13 residues. DNA for the CDR3: TGCGCCACAGAGGGGGGGAGCCAAGAGACCCAGTACTTC. This translates into CATEGGSQETQYF.

This clonotype was detected many times. The chain carries TRBV6-2 or TRBV6-3 and TRBJ2-5; 8 bases agree with TRBD2. Germline CDR1 is MNHEY and CDR2 is SVGEGT. The CDR3 spans 13 residues. After removal of 6 bases from V and 2 bases from J, the junction contained 2 bases not matched to a gene. CDR3 residues: CASRTSAQETQYF. The CDR3 DNA reads TGTGCCAGCAGGACTAGCGCGCAAGAGACCCAGTACTTC.

This clonotype was recorded many times. The V gene is TRBV6-2 or TRBV6-3, the J gene TRBJ1-1; D is ambiguous. Trimming took off 2 bases at V and 2 bases at J, with 6 bases between the two ends. Germline V CDR1 and CDR2: MNHEY, SVGEGT. This CDR3 has 13 residues. This CDR3 is CASSYTRNTEAFF. The CDR3 nucleotides read TGTGCCAGCAGTTACACCAGAAACACTGAAGCTTTCTTT.

The chain uses TRBV19 and TRBJ2-1; maybe TRBD2 (6 bases). Germline lookup yields CDR1 LNHDA and CDR2 SQIVND (reference sequence). V lost 5 bases, J lost 9 bases, and 17 bases lay in between. The CDR3 runs 14 residues. The CDR3 nucleotides read TGTGCCAGTAGTCCCCGACTAGGAAAGGGTGAGCAGTTCTTC. Amino acid sequence: CASSPRLGKGEQFF. Full variable domain (missing parts from reference TRBV19 and TRBJ2-1): DGGITQSPKYLFRKEGQNVTLSCEQNLNHDAMYWYRQDPGQGLRLIYYSQIVNDFQKGDIAEGYSVSREKKESFPLTVTSAQKNPTAFYLCASSPRLGKGEQFFGPGTRLTVL.

This clonotype was seen more than once but under ten times. The rearrangement joins TRBV14 to TRBJ1-4; 9 positions agree with TRBD1. Germline loops: CDR1 SGHDN, CDR2 FVKESK. The CDR3 covers 13 residues. Trimming at V came to 7 bases and at J to 7 bases, leaving 4 bases not matched to a gene. As DNA, the CDR3 is TGTGCCAGCACCCGACAGGGGGGTGAAAAACTGTTTTTT. It yields the protein CASTRQGGEKLFF.

This clonotype came up a few times. The V call is TRBV30, the J call TRBJ2-1, with a weak D call TRBD2 (6 bases). The CDR3 consists of 11 residues. Germline CDR1 and CDR2: GTSNPN and SVGIG (reference sequence). V shed 6 bases and J shed 6 bases, with 9 bases lying between them. The CDR3 is CACRLVNEQFF. The CDR3 DNA reads as TGTGCCTGTAGACTAGTCAATGAGCAGTTCTTC.

A few counts support this clonotype. The chain links TRBV4-1 to TRBJ2-5; D may be TRBD1 or TRBD2 (5 bases each). Trimming shortened V by 1 base and J by 4 bases, and 13 bases separated the two germline ends. The CDR3 is 15 residues long. Germline V gives CDR1 MGHRA, CDR2 YSYEKL. CDR3 in DNA: TGCGCCAGCAGCCAAGGAAATCCAGGGAGAGAGACCCAGTACTTC. This sequence encodes CASSQGNPGRETQYF.

This chain connects TRBV5-1 to TRBJ2-2; D might be TRBD1 or TRBD2, each matching 5 bases. CDR3 size: 16 residues. Germline V CDR1 and CDR2: SGHRS, YFSETQ. Trimming stripped 5 bases from V and 7 bases from J, with 21 bases between. CDR3 protein: CASSIGDPLVGGELFF. CDR3 nucleotide sequence: TGCGCCAGCAGTATAGGGGATCCACTAGTAGGCGGGGAGCTGTTTTTT.

CDR3 region: CASSPGSVSSGANVLTF. The DNA of the CDR3 is TGTGCCAGCTCACCTGGAAGCGTAAGCTCTGGGGCCAACGTCCTGACTTTC. The chain carries TRBV18 and TRBJ2-6, with D unclear. The CDR3 runs 17 residues. Per germline, CDR1 KGHSH and CDR2 LQKENI. The germline V and J ends were trimmed by 3 bases and 0 bases, with 12 bases remaining between them.

The genes are TRBV2 and TRBJ2-7; a possible D gene is TRBD2 (6 bases). Per the germline V gene, CDR1 is SNHLY and CDR2 is FYNNEI. V was trimmed by 3 bases and J by 9 bases, leaving 12 bases between them. The CDR3 has 12 amino acids. The CDR3 DNA follows: TGTGCCAGCAGTGAGTCGGGGGATGGGCAGTACTTC. This sequence encodes CASSESGDGQYF.

This clonotype was seen a handful of times. V gene TRBV10-3 combines with J gene TRBJ2-7; D is unclear. Germline assignment: CDR1 ENHRY and CDR2 SYGVKD. The germline V and J ends were trimmed by 8 bases and 0 bases, with 11 bases remaining between them. The CDR3 has 13 residues. CDR3 coding DNA: TGTGCCATCGGTATGGCATCCTCCTACGAGCAGTACTTC. Its translation: CAIGMASSYEQYF.

This clonotype has a count of ten or more. The chain recombines TRBV5-6 with TRBJ2-7, with D perhaps matching TRBD2 (6 bases). CDR1 is SGHDT and CDR2 is YYEEEE in the germline V gene. V lost 2 bases, J lost 4 bases, and 10 bases lay in between. This CDR3 has 13 residues. The CDR3 nucleotides read TGTGCCAGCAGCTTAGGAGGGCGGTACGAGCAGTACTTC. Amino acid sequence: CASSLGGRYEQYF. The whole variable domain, filled in from reference TRBV5-6 and TRBJ2-7, reads DAGVTQSPTHLIKTRGQQVTLRCSPKSGHDTVSWYQQALGQGPQFIFQYYEEEERQRGNFPDRFSGHQFPNYSSELNVNALLLGDSALYLCASSLGGRYEQYFGPGTRLTVT.

This clonotype was recorded many times. V gene TRBV29-1 combines with J gene TRBJ1-4; possibly TRBD1 for D (5 bases). Germline CDR1 is SQVTM and CDR2 is ANQGSEA. The CDR3 covers 13 residues. Deletions cut 5 bases from V and 4 bases from J, with 11 bases between. CDR3 protein: CSVMTANNEKLFF. DNA for the CDR3: TGCAGCGTTATGACAGCGAATAATGAAAAACTGTTTTTT.

The rearrangement uses TRBV18 and TRBJ2-4; either TRBD1 or TRBD2 may supply D (5 bases each). Per the germline V gene, CDR1 is KGHSH and CDR2 is LQKENI. The V end lost 0 bases, the J end lost 6 bases, and 6 bases lay between the germline ends. The length of the CDR3 is 13 residues. CDR3 in amino acids: CASSPPGVNIQYF. The CDR3, as DNA: TGTGCCAGCTCACCACCGGGGGTAAACATTCAGTACTTC.

This clonotype was seen only a few times. The genes are TRBV6-1 and TRBJ1-1; D is possibly TRBD1 (5 bases). The CDR3 sequence is 14 residues long. Trimming took 8 bases from V and 0 from J, leaving 13 bases between them. CDR1 and CDR2 from the germline V gene are MNHNS and SASEGT. The CDR3 DNA reads as TGTGCCAGCTTGGAGGGGTGGATGAACACTGAAGCTTTCTTT. Protein sequence: CASLEGWMNTEAFF.

This clonotype has a count of ten or more. The chain carries TRBV29-1 and TRBJ1-1; D unresolved. CDR1 and CDR2 from the germline V gene are SQVTM and ANQGSEA. The CDR3 totals 13 residues. V was trimmed by 1 base and J by 5 bases, leaving 11 bases between them. The CDR3 region is CSVEVGSKTEAFF. CDR3 bases: TGCAGCGTTGAAGTGGGCAGTAAAACTGAAGCTTTCTTT.

The chain combines TRBV2 with TRBJ2-1, with D unclear. Between the trimmed V and J ends, which lost 1 base and 4 bases, there was a span of 5 bases. Germline V gene data show CDR1 as SNHLY and CDR2 as FYNNEI. CDR3 size: 13 residues. CDR3 amino acids: CASSEEVYNEQFF. The DNA of the CDR3 is TGTGCCAGCAGTGAAGAAGTTTACAATGAGCAGTTCTTC.

The V call is TRBV27, the J call TRBJ1-5, with D tentatively TRBD1 (5 bases). The CDR3 runs 18 residues. V was shortened by 6 bases and J by 0 bases, with 21 bases between the two germline ends. The germline gives CDR1 MNHEY, CDR2 SMNVEV (reference sequence). CDR3 sequence (DNA): TGTGCCAGCAGACAATACGCTCGGGGGACTTCTAGCAATCAGCCCCAGCATTTT. Encoded protein: CASRQYARGTSSNQPQHF.

This clonotype was recorded a few times. V usage is TRBV11-2 and J usage is TRBJ2-1; 12 nucleotides agree with TRBD2. The length of the CDR3 is 18 residues. The V segment lost 4 bases and the J segment 3 bases; nucleotides outside the gene matches: 10. Looked up from germline, CDR1 is SGHAT and CDR2 is FQNNGV. The CDR3 loop is CASSWSSSGRAHYNEQFF. The CDR3, as DNA: TGTGCCAGCAGCTGGAGTTCTAGCGGGAGGGCCCACTACAATGAGCAGTTCTTC. The full variable domain, in which reference TRBV11-2 and TRBJ2-1 provide the parts outside the CDR3, is EAGVAQSPRYKIIEKRQSVAFWCNPISGHATLYWYQQILGQGPKLLIQFQNNGVVDDSQLPKDRFSAERLKGVDSTLKIQPAKLEDSAVYLCASSWSSSGRAHYNEQFFGPGTRLTVL.

In its sample, this clonotype was seen a few times. This chain connects TRBV3-1 to TRBJ2-5, with D possibly TRBD2 on 6 matching bases. The CDR3 totals 15 residues. V gave up 4 bases and J gave up 4 bases, with 16 bases separating them. Germline CDR1 and CDR2: LGHDT and YNNKEL (reference sequence). The CDR3 sequence: CASSLSGGSTETQYF. The CDR3 DNA is TGTGCCAGCAGCCTCTCCGGGGGTTCGACAGAGACCCAGTACTTC.

Only a few counts were recorded for this clonotype. The chain couples TRBV20-1 to TRBJ2-3; possibly TRBD1 or TRBD2 for D (5 bases each). V lost 2 bases and J 1 base, leaving 13 bases between the germline ends. There are 15 residues in the CDR3. Germline lookup yields CDR1 DFQATT and CDR2 SNEGSKA (reference sequence). CDR3 sequence (DNA): TGCAGTGCTAGATCCTCTAGGGGAGGCACAGATACGCAGTATTTT. Its protein is CSARSSRGGTDTQYF.

This clonotype was observed many times. V usage is TRBV12-3 or TRBV12-4 and J usage is TRBJ1-5, with TRBD1 identical over 10 bases. This CDR3 contains 14 residues. Trimming removed 6 bases from V and 4 bases from J; junction bases left unmatched: 3. As DNA, the CDR3 is TGTGCCAGCAGCCGGACAGGGGGGAATCAGCCCCAGCATTTT. Translation: CASSRTGGNQPQHF.

This clonotype has only a few counts. The chain employs TRBV2 and TRBJ2-5; D gene ambiguous. Trimming stripped 6 bases from V and 1 base from J, with 12 bases between. The CDR3 loop spans 14 amino acids. Germline CDR1 and CDR2: SNHLY and FYNNEI. The CDR3 coding sequence is TGTGCCAGCAGCTCCTTAACGGGCCAAGAGACCCAGTACTTC. This translates into CASSSLTGQETQYF.

The genes are TRBV29-1 and TRBJ2-5, with TRBD1 matching over 8 bases. Trimming cost V 7 bases and J 5 bases; bases outside gene matches: 9. The V gene's germline CDR1 is SQVTM and CDR2 ANQGSEA. The CDR3 sequence is 13 residues long. This CDR3 reads CSAFDRGGETQYF. The DNA for the CDR3 is TGCAGCGCATTTGACAGGGGCGGCGAGACCCAGTACTTC.

Only a few counts were recorded for this clonotype. This chain connects TRBV11-2 to TRBJ2-3; D is unclear. Germline lookup yields CDR1 SGHAT and CDR2 FQNNGV. The CDR3 consists of 15 residues. The V and J ends lost 5 bases and 1 base respectively, with 13 bases between them. As DNA, the CDR3 is TGTGCCAGCAGCCTGATTGACTTCCGCACAGATACGCAGTATTTT. As protein: CASSLIDFRTDTQYF.

The rearrangement links TRBV9 to TRBJ2-2; TRBD2 agrees at 9 bases. With 4 bases clipped from V and 4 bases from J, the junction kept 8 bases outside the gene matches. The CDR3 extends over 16 amino acids. Per the germline V gene, CDR1 is SGDLS and CDR2 is YYNGEE. The chain's CDR3 is CASSFHGLASTGELFF. As DNA, the CDR3 is TGTGCCAGCAGCTTCCACGGACTAGCGTCCACCGGGGAGCTGTTTTTT.